Listed here are 26 T cell receptor beta chains from one sample, sequenced in a study of OX40 agonist ivuxolimab in advanced cancers. Produced via immunoSEQ multiplex PCR; TCRdb's table is partial and in-frame only. The sample yields around 40,000 clones, around 87% seen once. The material was CD4+ or CD8+ T cells sorted from blood, obtained in a trial of the OX40 agonist ivuxolimab. The receptors derive from an adult with an advanced solid tumor such as melanoma, head and neck, liver or kidney cancer.

The chain joins TRBV4-1 to TRBJ1-3; 7 bases line up with TRBD1. Trimming removed 4 bases from V and 4 bases from J; junction bases left unmatched: 10. This CDR3 region has 16 residues. Germline loops: CDR1 MGHRA, CDR2 YSYEKL. The CDR3 DNA reads TGCGCCAGCAGCCTCGCCCCACCGGACAGGGGAAACACCATATATTTT. Its protein is CASSLAPPDRGNTIYF.

V is TRBV2 and J is TRBJ1-3; D not resolved. CDR1 and CDR2 from the germline V gene are SNHLY and FYNNEI. This CDR3 is 14 amino acids long. Trimming left V 6 bases short and J 4 bases short, with 13 bases between. This CDR3 is CASRENFGGNTIYF. CDR3 nucleotide sequence: TGTGCCAGCAGAGAGAACTTTGGGGGAAACACCATATATTTT.

The chain joins TRBV19 to TRBJ2-1, with 10 bases that match TRBD2. J gave up 0 bases and V 4 bases, and 6 bases lay outside the gene matches. The CDR3 extends over 17 amino acids. Germline assignment: CDR1 LNHDA and CDR2 SQIVND (reference sequence). CDR3 sequence reads: CASSRTSGLSSYNEQFF. CDR3 in DNA: TGTGCCAGTAGTAGGACTAGCGGACTTAGCTCCTACAATGAGCAGTTCTTC.

The CDR3 DNA reads TGCGCCAGCAGCTTGGGAGGTGGGGCGACAGATAGCAATCAGCCCCAGCATTTT. Residues: CASSLGGGATDSNQPQHF. The rearrangement uses TRBV5-1 and TRBJ1-5; D is perhaps TRBD1 (5 bases). Germline loops: CDR1 SGHRS, CDR2 YFSETQ. This CDR3 has 18 residues. With 0 bases removed from V and 0 bases from J, the gap between germline ends came to 16 bases.

The chain employs TRBV15 and TRBJ2-1; 13 bases are a match to TRBD2. The V gene end was trimmed by 5 bases and the J gene end by 7 bases; junction bases not matched to a gene: 5. The CDR3 totals 15 residues. Germline V CDR1 and CDR2: LNHNV, YYDKDF (reference sequence). CDR3 coding DNA: TGTGCCACCAGCCGGGGACTAGCGGGACTAAATGAGCAGTTCTTC. Its translation: CATSRGLAGLNEQFF.

The J gene is TRBJ1-5, the V gene TRBV15; D is uncertain. The CDR3 runs to 16 residues. Trimming removed 1 base at V and 0 bases at J, with 10 bases between. Per germline, CDR1 LNHNV and CDR2 YYDKDF (reference sequence). CDR3 region: CATSRGLLDSNQPQHF. CDR3 bases: TGTGCCACCAGCAGAGGCCTCCTAGATAGCAATCAGCCCCAGCATTTT. The variable domain in full, with the rest retrieved from reference TRBV15 and TRBJ1-5, is DAMVIQNPRYQVTQFGKPVTLSCSQTLNHNVMYWYQQKSSQAPKLLFHYYDKDFNNEADTPDNFQSRRPNTSFCFLDIRSPGLGDTAMYLCATSRGLLDSNQPQHFGDGTRLSIL.

The chain carries TRBV28 and TRBJ2-3; TRBD2 matches at 9 bases. CDR1 MDHEN and CDR2 SYDVKM come from the germline V gene. The junction had 3 bases not matched to a gene; V was cut back by 5 bases and J by 3 bases. The CDR3 covers 14 residues. The CDR3 DNA reads TGTGCCAGCAGTCGCGGGGGGGCGACAGATACGCAGTATTTT. It translates to CASSRGGATDTQYF.

CDR3 residues: CASSDPGQGDYGYTF. The CDR3 nucleotides are TGTGCCAGCAGTGACCCGGGACAGGGGGACTATGGCTACACCTTC. V is TRBV28 and J is TRBJ1-2; 11 bases agree with TRBD1. CDR3 size: 15 residues. The germline gives CDR1 MDHEN, CDR2 SYDVKM. V gave up 5 bases and J gave up 3 bases; unmatched junction bases: 5.

CDR3 bases: TGTGCCAGCAGACGCACGGGCAATCAGCCCCAGCATTTT. Translating it yields CASRRTGNQPQHF. V gene TRBV2 combines with J gene TRBJ1-5; D is unresolved. Germline-derived CDR1 and CDR2 are SNHLY and FYNNEI. The CDR3 loop spans 13 amino acids. The V end lost 6 bases, the J end lost 2 bases, and 8 bases lay between the germline ends.

The chain employs TRBV20-1 and TRBJ2-3; possible D gene TRBD2, 5 bases. The CDR3 is 11 residues long. From germline, CDR1 is DFQATT and CDR2 SNEGSKA (reference sequence). With 2 bases removed from V and 7 bases from J, the gap between germline ends came to 7 bases. CDR3 nucleotide sequence: TGCAGTGCTAGACTAGCAAATACGCAGTATTTT. This codes for CSARLANTQYF.

The chain combines TRBV18 with TRBJ2-7, with TRBD1 matching over 7 bases. With V trimmed by 2 bases and J by 2 bases, 15 bases remained unmatched. CDR1 and CDR2 from the germline V gene are KGHSH and LQKENI. This CDR3 has 18 amino acids. CDR3: CASSPKGSTTGPTYEQYF. Here the CDR3 DNA reads TGTGCCAGCTCACCAAAGGGGTCCACGACAGGGCCAACCTACGAGCAGTACTTC.

The chain joins TRBV10-2 to TRBJ1-4; the D is unclear. The ends were cut back, 2 bases at V and 4 bases at J, with 11 bases in the middle. CDR1 and CDR2 (germline): WSHSY, SAAADI. The CDR3 sequence is 15 residues long. Here the CDR3 DNA reads TGCGCCAGCAGTGAGATGACCCCGGGTAATGAAAAACTGTTTTTT. Residues: CASSEMTPGNEKLFF.

The genes are TRBV30 and TRBJ2-7; 11 positions agree with TRBD2. After removal of 4 bases from V and 0 bases from J, the junction contained 2 bases not matched to a gene. Germline CDR1 GTSNPN, CDR2 SVGIG (reference sequence). The CDR3 covers 14 residues. The CDR3 loop reads CAWTSGRSSYEQYF. The DNA of the CDR3 is TGTGCCTGGACTAGCGGGAGGAGCTCCTACGAGCAGTACTTC.

The V gene is TRBV4-1, the J gene TRBJ1-1, with a weak D call TRBD1 (5 bases). Germline-derived CDR1 and CDR2 are MGHRA and YSYEKL. V lost 1 base to trimming and J lost 5 bases, with 11 bases between them. CDR3 length equals 14 residues. The CDR3 DNA reads TGCGCCAGCAGCCAAGGGCGCGGGGGGACTGAAGCTTTCTTT. Its protein is CASSQGRGGTEAFF.

V usage is TRBV6-5 and J usage is TRBJ2-7; D call uncertain. The CDR3 runs 13 residues. V gave up 7 bases and J gave up 2 bases, with 12 bases separating them. Germline CDR1 is MNHEY and CDR2 is SVGAGI. In DNA, the CDR3 is TGTGCCAGCACCTCCCCCCGCACCTACGAGCAGTACTTC. Protein: CASTSPRTYEQYF.

The chain recombines TRBV2 with TRBJ2-5; D uncertain. Trimming left V 8 bases short and J 1 base short, with 5 bases between. The CDR3 is 11 residues long. Germline CDR1 and CDR2: SNHLY and FYNNEI. The CDR3 DNA is TGTGCCAGCGGTCGCCAAGAGACCCAGTACTTC. Amino acid sequence: CASGRQETQYF.

This chain links TRBV30 with TRBJ1-5; 8 positions match TRBD1. CDR1 is GTSNPN, CDR2 SVGIG, per germline (reference sequence). V lost 2 bases to trimming and J lost 8 bases; unmatched junction nucleotides: 5. The CDR3 sequence is 13 residues long. The CDR3, as DNA: TGTGCCTGGAGTCAGGGGGCGCAAGAGCCCCAGCATTTT. It specifies CAWSQGAQEPQHF.

This clone was seen once. The chain couples TRBV5-6 to TRBJ2-1, with D tentatively TRBD2 (7 bases). V gave up 0 bases and J gave up 2 bases, with 9 bases separating them. CDR3 length equals 15 residues. Germline CDR1 reads SGHDT; CDR2 reads YYEEEE. For the CDR3, the DNA is TGTGCCAGCAGCTTGGGCGGGGGCCCCTACAATGAGCAGTTCTTC. It translates to CASSLGGGPYNEQFF. Using reference TRBV5-6 and TRBJ2-1 for the parts outside the CDR3, the full variable domain is DAGVTQSPTHLIKTRGQQVTLRCSPKSGHDTVSWYQQALGQGPQFIFQYYEEEERQRGNFPDRFSGHQFPNYSSELNVNALLLGDSALYLCASSLGGGPYNEQFFGPGTRLTVL.

CDR3 bases: TGTGCCAGTAGTCCCCTAGGAGGGGGGCTGTACGAGCAGTACTTC. This codes for CASSPLGGGLYEQYF. The chain has TRBV19 and TRBJ2-5; either TRBD1 or TRBD2 may supply D (6 bases each). TRBJ2-7 matches the DNA end more closely, so the J call is doubtful. Germline V gene sequence: CDR1 LNHDA, CDR2 SQIVND (reference sequence). The CDR3 spans 15 residues.

J is TRBJ1-2 and V is TRBV30; TRBD1 matches 9 bases. CDR3 length equals 19 residues. Looked up from germline, CDR1 is GTSNPN and CDR2 is SVGIG (reference sequence). Trimming took 3 bases from V and 3 from J; bases not matched to a gene: 20. The CDR3 bases are TGTGCCTGGAGGCGAGGCCCCCGGGACAGGGCTAAAAAAGACTATGGCTACACCTTC. As protein: CAWRRGPRDRAKKDYGYTF.

V usage is TRBV20-1 and J usage is TRBJ2-7; D gene unclear. This CDR3 has 11 amino acids. Germline-derived CDR1 and CDR2 are DFQATT and SNEGSKA (reference sequence). Deletions cut 8 bases from V and 0 bases from J, with 8 bases between. Written as DNA, the CDR3 is TGCAGTAGACGGAGCTCCTACGAGCAGTACTTC. Its translation is CSRRSSYEQYF.

The chain employs TRBV7-9 and TRBJ1-5; D gene unclear. The V gene's germline CDR1 is SEHNR and CDR2 FQNEAQ (reference sequence). Trimming removed 4 bases at V and 4 bases at J, with 8 bases between. The CDR3 contains 13 residues. Written as DNA, the CDR3 is TGTGCCAGCAGCTCGGGCCTGAATCAGCCCCAGCATTTT. Its translation is CASSSGLNQPQHF. Full variable domain (remainder filled in from reference TRBV7-9 and TRBJ1-5): DTGVSQNPRHKITKRGQNVTFRCDPISEHNRLYWYRQTLGQGPEFLTYFQNEAQLEKSRLLSDRFSAERPKGSFSTLEIQRTEQGDSAMYLCASSSGLNQPQHFGDGTRLSIL.

This clone occurred a few times. The gene calls are TRBV28 and TRBJ1-2; D is ambiguous. CDR1 is MDHEN and CDR2 is SYDVKM in the germline V gene. Trimming shortened V by 6 bases and J by 6 bases, and 17 bases separated the two germline ends. The CDR3 spans 14 residues. The CDR3 DNA reads TGTGCCAGCAGAAATTTCAGGAAGGCGGATGGCTACACCTTC. Translating it yields CASRNFRKADGYTF.

The V and J genes are TRBV7-2 and TRBJ2-5; 7 nucleotides align to TRBD1. Germline loops: CDR1 SGHTA, CDR2 FQGNSA. Trimming removed 5 bases from V and 2 bases from J; junction bases left unmatched: 2. This CDR3 is 13 amino acids long. The CDR3 protein is CASSLGQQETQYF. The CDR3, as DNA: TGTGCCAGCAGCCTGGGACAGCAAGAGACCCAGTACTTC.

The chain couples TRBV4-1 to TRBJ1-2; tentatively, D is TRBD1 (5 bases). The V and J ends lost 3 bases and 4 bases respectively, with 15 bases between them. The CDR3 sequence is 15 residues long. CDR1 MGHRA and CDR2 YSYEKL come from the germline V gene. For the CDR3, the DNA is TGCGCCAGCAGCCACGCCGTCGACAGACCCTATGGCTACACCTTC. Amino acids: CASSHAVDRPYGYTF.

J is TRBJ2-1 and V is TRBV5-1; 14 bases map to TRBD2. The CDR3 has 15 residues. J was trimmed by 9 bases and V by 4 bases; bases with no gene match: 6. Germline V gene lookup returns CDR1 SGHRS and CDR2 YFSETQ. In nucleotides, the CDR3 is TGCGCCAGCAGCACCGGACTAGCGGGAGGCAGTGAGCAGTTCTTC. It translates to CASSTGLAGGSEQFF.